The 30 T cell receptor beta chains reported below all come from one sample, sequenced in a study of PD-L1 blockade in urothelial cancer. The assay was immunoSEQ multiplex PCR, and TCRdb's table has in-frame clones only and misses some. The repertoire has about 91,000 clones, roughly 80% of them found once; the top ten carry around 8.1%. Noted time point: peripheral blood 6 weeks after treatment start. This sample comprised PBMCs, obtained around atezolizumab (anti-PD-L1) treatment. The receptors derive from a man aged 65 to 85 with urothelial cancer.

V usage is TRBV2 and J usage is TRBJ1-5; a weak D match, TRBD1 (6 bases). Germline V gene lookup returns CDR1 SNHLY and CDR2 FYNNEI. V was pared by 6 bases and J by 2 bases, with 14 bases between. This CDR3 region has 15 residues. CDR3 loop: CASSQGFPGNQPQHF. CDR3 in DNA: TGTGCCAGCAGCCAGGGGTTTCCTGGCAATCAGCCCCAGCATTTT.

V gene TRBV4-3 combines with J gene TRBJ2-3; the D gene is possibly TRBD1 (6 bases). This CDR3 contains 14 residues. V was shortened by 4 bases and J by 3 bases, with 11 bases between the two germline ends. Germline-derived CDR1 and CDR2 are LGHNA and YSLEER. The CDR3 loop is CASSLGTGTDTQYF. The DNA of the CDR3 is TGCGCCAGCAGCCTAGGAACAGGGACAGATACGCAGTATTTT.

The CDR3 DNA reads TGTGCCAGTAGACCGCCAGGGGGCTCCACCTACGAGCAGTACTTC. Translation gives CASRPPGGSTYEQYF. This rearrangement joins TRBV19 to TRBJ2-7; 8 bases map to TRBD1. Trimming at V came to 6 bases and at J to 2 bases, leaving 9 bases not matched to a gene. CDR1 and CDR2 from the germline V gene are LNHDA and SQIVND (reference sequence). The CDR3 length is 15 residues. Full variable domain (missing parts from reference TRBV19 and TRBJ2-7): DGGITQSPKYLFRKEGQNVTLSCEQNLNHDAMYWYRQDPGQGLRLIYYSQIVNDFQKGDIAEGYSVSREKKESFPLTVTSAQKNPTAFYLCASRPPGGSTYEQYFGPGTRLTVT.

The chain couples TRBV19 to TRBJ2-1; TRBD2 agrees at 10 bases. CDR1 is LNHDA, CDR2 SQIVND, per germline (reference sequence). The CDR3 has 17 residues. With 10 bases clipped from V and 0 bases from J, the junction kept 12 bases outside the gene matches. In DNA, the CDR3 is TGTGCCACCAGAGCGGTGGCTAGCGGGGGCTCCTACAATGAGCAGTTCTTC. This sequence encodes CATRAVASGGSYNEQFF.

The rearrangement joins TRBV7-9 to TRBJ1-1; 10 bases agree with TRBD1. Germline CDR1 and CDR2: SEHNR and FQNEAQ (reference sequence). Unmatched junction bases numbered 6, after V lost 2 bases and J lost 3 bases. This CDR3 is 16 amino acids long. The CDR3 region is CASSLQGTGVHTEAFF. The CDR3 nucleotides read TGTGCCAGCAGCTTACAAGGGACAGGGGTTCACACTGAAGCTTTCTTT.

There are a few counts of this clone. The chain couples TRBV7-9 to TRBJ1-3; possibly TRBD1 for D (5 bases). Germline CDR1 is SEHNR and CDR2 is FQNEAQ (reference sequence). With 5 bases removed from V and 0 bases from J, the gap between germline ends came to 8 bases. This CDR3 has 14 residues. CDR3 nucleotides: TGTGCCAGCAGCGACACAGGCTCTGGAAACACCATATATTTT. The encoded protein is CASSDTGSGNTIYF.

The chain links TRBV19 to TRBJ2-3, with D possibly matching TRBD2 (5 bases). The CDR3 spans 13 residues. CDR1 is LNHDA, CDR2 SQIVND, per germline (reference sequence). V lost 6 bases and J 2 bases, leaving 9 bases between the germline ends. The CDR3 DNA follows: TGTGCCAGTAGCCTAGCATCCACAGATACGCAGTATTTT. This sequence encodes CASSLASTDTQYF.

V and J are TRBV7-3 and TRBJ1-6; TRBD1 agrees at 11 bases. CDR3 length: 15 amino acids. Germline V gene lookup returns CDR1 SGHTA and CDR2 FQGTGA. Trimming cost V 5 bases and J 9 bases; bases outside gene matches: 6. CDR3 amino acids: CASSLGTGGTSPLHF. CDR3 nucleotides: TGTGCCAGCAGCCTAGGGACAGGGGGTACTTCACCCCTCCACTTT.

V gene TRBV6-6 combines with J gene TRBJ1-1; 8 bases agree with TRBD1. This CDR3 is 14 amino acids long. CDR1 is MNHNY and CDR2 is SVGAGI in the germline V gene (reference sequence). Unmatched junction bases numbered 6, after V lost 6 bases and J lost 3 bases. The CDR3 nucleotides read TGTGCCAGCAGACAGGGGGGGGTCTACACTGAAGCTTTCTTT. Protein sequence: CASRQGGVYTEAFF.

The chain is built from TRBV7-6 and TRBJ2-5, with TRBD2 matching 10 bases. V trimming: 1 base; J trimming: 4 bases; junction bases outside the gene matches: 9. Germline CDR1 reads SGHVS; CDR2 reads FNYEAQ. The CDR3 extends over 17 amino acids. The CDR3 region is CASSLDPPLAGRETQYF. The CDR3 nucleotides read TGTGCCAGCAGCTTAGATCCCCCACTAGCGGGGAGAGAGACCCAGTACTTC. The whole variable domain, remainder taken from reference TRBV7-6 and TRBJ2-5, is GAGVSQSPRYKVTKRGQDVALRCDPISGHVSLYWYRQALGQGPEFLTYFNYEAQQDKSGLPNDRFSAERPEGSISTLTIQRTEQRDSAMYRCASSLDPPLAGRETQYFGPGTRLLVL.

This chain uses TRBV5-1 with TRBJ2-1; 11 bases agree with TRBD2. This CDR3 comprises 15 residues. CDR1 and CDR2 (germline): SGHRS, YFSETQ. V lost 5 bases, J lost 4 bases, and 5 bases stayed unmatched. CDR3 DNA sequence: TGCGCCAGCAGGTCCGGGACTAGCGGTTACAATGAGCAGTTCTTC. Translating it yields CASRSGTSGYNEQFF.

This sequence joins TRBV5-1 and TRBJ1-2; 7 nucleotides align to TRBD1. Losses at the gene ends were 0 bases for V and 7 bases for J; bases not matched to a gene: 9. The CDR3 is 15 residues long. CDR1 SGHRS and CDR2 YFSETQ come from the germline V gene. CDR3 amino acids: CASSLDPTGAGGYTF. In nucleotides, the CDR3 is TGCGCCAGCAGCTTGGATCCTACAGGGGCCGGTGGCTACACCTTC. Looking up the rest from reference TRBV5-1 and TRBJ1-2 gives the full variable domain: KAGVTQTPRYLIKTRGQQVTLSCSPISGHRSVSWYQQTPGQGLQFLFEYFSETQRNKGNFPGRFSGRQFSNSRSEMNVSTLELGDSALYLCASSLDPTGAGGYTFGSGTRLTVV.

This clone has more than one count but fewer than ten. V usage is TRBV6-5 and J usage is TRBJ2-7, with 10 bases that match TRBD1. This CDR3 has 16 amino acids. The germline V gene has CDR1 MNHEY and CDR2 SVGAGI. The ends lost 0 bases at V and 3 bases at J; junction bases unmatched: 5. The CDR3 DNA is TGTGCCAGCAGTTACTCCGGGACAGGGGAGAACTACGAGCAGTACTTC. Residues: CASSYSGTGENYEQYF.

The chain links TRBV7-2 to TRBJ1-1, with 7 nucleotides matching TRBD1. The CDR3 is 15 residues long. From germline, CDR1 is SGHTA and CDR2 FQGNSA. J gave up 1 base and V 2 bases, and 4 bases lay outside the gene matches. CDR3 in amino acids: CASSLQGGGNTEAFF. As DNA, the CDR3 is TGTGCCAGCAGCTTACAGGGGGGCGGGAACACTGAAGCTTTCTTT.

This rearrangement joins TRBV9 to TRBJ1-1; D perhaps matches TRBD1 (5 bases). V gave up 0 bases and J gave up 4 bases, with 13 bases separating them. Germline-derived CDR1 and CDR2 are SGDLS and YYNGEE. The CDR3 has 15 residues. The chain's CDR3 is CASSVDGVGGTEAFF. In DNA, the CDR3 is TGTGCCAGCAGCGTAGACGGAGTGGGGGGCACTGAAGCTTTCTTT.

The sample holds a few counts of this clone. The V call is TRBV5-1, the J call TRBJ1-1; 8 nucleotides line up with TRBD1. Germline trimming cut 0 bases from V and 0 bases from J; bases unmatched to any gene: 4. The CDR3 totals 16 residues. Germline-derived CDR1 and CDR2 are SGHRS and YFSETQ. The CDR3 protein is CASSLGDRIVNTEAFF. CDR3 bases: TGCGCCAGCAGCTTGGGGGACAGGATTGTGAACACTGAAGCTTTCTTT.

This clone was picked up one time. The CDR3 nucleotides are TGTGCCAGCTCCCCCGATGCAGGAACTGAAGCTTTCTTT. Translating gives CASSPDAGTEAFF. The gene calls are TRBV18 and TRBJ1-1; D ambiguous. Germline V CDR1 and CDR2: KGHSH, LQKENI. The CDR3 spans 13 residues. Trimming cost V 6 bases and J 5 bases, with 13 bases left between them.

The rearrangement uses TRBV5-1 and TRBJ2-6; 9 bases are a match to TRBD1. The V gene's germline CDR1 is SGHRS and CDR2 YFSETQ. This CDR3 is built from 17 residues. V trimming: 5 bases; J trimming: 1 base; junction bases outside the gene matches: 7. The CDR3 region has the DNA TGCGCCAGCAGAACCGGGACAGGGTCTTCTGGGGCCAACGTCCTGACTTTC. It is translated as CASRTGTGSSGANVLTF.

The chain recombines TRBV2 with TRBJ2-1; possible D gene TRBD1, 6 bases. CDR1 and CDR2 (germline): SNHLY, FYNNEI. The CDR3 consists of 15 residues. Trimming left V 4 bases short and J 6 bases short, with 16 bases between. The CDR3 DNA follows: TGTGCCAGCAGTGTCCTGGCAGGGGTTGGCAATGAGCAGTTCTTC. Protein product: CASSVLAGVGNEQFF.

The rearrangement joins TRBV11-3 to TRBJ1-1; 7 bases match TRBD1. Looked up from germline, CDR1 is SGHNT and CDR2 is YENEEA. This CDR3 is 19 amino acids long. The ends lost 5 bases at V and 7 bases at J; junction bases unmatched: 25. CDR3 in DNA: TGTGCCAGCAGCCCGCCAGATTGGGCAGGGGGAGCAGGACCCAATGAAGCTTTCTTT. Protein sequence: CASSPPDWAGGAGPNEAFF.

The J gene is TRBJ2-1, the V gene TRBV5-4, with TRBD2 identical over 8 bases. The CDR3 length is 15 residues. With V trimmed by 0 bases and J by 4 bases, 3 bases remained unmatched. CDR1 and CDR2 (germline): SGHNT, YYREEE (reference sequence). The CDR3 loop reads CASSLGGGTYNEQFF. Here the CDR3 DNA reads TGTGCCAGCAGCTTGGGCGGGGGGACTTACAATGAGCAGTTCTTC.

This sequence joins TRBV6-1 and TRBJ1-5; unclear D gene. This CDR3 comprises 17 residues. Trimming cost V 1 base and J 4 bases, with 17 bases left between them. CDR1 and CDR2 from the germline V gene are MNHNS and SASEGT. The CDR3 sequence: CASSEDSLASLNQPQHF. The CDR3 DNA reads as TGTGCCAGCAGTGAAGACAGCCTCGCCAGTCTTAATCAGCCCCAGCATTTT.

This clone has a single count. The CDR3 coding sequence is TGTGCCAGCAGTGAGGGTGGAGGGGACAGCTCCTACGAGCAGTACTTC. Translating gives CASSEGGGDSSYEQYF. This chain links TRBV2 with TRBJ2-7; D might be TRBD1 (7 bases). The ends were cut back, 3 bases at V and 0 bases at J, with 15 bases in the middle. From germline, CDR1 is SNHLY and CDR2 FYNNEI. The CDR3 extends over 16 amino acids.

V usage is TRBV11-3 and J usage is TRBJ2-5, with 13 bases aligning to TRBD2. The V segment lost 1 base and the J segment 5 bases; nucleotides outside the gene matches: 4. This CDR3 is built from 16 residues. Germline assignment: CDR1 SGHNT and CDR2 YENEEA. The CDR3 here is CASSLGTSGSWETQYF. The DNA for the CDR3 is TGTGCCAGCAGCTTAGGGACTAGCGGGAGTTGGGAGACCCAGTACTTC.

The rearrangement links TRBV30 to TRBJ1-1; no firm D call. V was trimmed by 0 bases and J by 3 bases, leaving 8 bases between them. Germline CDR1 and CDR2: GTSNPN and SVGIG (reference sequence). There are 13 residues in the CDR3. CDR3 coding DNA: TGTGCCTGGAGTGTACATCAGGACACTGAAGCTTTCTTT. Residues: CAWSVHQDTEAFF.

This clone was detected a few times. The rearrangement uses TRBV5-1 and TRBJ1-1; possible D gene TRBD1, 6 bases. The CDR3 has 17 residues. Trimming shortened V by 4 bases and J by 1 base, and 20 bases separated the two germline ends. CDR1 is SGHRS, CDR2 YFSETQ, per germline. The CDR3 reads CASSRYGTQDWNTEAFF. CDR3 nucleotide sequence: TGCGCCAGCAGCCGATACGGGACACAAGACTGGAACACTGAAGCTTTCTTT.

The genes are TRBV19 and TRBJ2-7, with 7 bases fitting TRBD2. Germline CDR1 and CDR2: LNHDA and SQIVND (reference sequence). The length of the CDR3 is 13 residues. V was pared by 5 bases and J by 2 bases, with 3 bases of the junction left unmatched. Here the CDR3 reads CASSLGLAYEQYF. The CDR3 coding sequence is TGTGCCAGTAGTCTCGGACTAGCCTACGAGCAGTACTTC.

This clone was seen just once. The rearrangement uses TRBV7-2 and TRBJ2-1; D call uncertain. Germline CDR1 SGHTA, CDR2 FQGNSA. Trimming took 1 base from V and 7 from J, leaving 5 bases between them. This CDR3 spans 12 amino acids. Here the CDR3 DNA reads TGTGCCAGCAGCTTAGAAGCGAATGAGCAGTTCTTC. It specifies CASSLEANEQFF.

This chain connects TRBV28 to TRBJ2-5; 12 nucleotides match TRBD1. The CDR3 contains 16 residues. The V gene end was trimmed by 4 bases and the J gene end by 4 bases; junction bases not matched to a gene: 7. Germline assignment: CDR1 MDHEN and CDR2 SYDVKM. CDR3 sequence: CASSSPGQGARETQYF. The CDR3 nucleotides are TGTGCCAGCAGTTCTCCGGGACAGGGGGCACGAGAGACCCAGTACTTC.

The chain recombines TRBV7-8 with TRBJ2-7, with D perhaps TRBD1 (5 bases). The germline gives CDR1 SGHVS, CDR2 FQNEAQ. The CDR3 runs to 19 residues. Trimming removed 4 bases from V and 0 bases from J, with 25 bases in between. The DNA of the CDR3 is TGTGCCAGCAGCTCCCGTCGGTGGGGCGAGACCGCGGACTCCTACGAGCAGTACTTC. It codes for CASSSRRWGETADSYEQYF.